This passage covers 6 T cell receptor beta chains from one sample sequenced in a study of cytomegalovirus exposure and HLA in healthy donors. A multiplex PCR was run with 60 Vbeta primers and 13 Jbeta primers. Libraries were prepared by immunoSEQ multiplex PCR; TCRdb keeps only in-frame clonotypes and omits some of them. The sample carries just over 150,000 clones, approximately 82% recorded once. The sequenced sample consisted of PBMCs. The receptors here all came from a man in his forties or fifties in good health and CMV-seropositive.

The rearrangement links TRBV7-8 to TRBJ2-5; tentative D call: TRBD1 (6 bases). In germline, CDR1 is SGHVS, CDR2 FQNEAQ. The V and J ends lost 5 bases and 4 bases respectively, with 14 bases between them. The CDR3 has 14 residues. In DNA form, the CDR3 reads TGTGCCAGCAGCCCGTCGCAGGGGTTAGAGACCCAGTACTTC. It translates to CASSPSQGLETQYF. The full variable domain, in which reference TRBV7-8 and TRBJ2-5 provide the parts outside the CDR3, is GAGVSQSPRYKVAKRGQDVALRCDPISGHVSLFWYQQALGQGPEFLTYFQNEAQLDKSGLPSDRFFAERPEGSVSTLKIQRTQQEDSAVYLCASSPSQGLETQYFGPGTRLLVL.

Here the CDR3 DNA reads TGCGCCAGCAGTGACCCTACGGGAACATCTGGAAACACCATATATTTT. It yields the protein CASSDPTGTSGNTIYF. The V call is TRBV10-2, the J call TRBJ1-3; D unresolved. This CDR3 is built from 16 residues. CDR1 and CDR2 from the germline V gene are WSHSY and SAAADI. Trimming took off 3 bases at V and 1 base at J, with 13 bases between the two ends.

CDR3 bases: TGTGCCAGCAGCCTAAGACTAGCGGGGGCCAATGAGCAGTTCTTC. It translates to CASSLRLAGANEQFF. The chain recombines TRBV14 with TRBJ2-1; 12 bases are shared with TRBD2. Germline loops: CDR1 SGHDN, CDR2 FVKESK. Trimming removed 4 bases from V and 6 bases from J; junction bases left unmatched: 4. The CDR3 contains 15 residues.

In DNA, the CDR3 is TGTGCCAGCAGTCTGACAGGGGGCCACGAGCAGTACTTC. It yields the protein CASSLTGGHEQYF. The rearrangement uses TRBV6-6 and TRBJ2-7; 10 bases agree with TRBD1. CDR1 is MNHNY, CDR2 SVGAGI, per germline (reference sequence). There are 13 residues in the CDR3. The V and J ends lost 5 bases and 5 bases, in that order; junction bases with no gene match: 3.

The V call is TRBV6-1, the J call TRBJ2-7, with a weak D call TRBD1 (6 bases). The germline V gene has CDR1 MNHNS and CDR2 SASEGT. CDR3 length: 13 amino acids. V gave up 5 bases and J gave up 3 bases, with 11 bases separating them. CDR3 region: CASSQGMGYEQYF. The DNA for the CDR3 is TGTGCCAGCAGTCAGGGGATGGGCTACGAGCAGTACTTC.

The CDR3: CASSFRGLAGGQSTDTQYF. The CDR3 nucleotides read TGTGCCAGCAGCTTCCGAGGACTAGCGGGGGGCCAAAGCACAGATACGCAGTATTTT. The chain couples TRBV7-8 to TRBJ2-3; TRBD2 agrees at 14 bases. CDR1 is SGHVS and CDR2 is FQNEAQ in the germline V gene. CDR3 size: 19 residues. V shed 3 bases and J 0 bases; nucleotides not matched to a gene: 8.